This TCR beta chain was identified during a study of blood T cell repertoires in COVID-19. Study-level background: Samples of COVID-19 (acute and convalescent) were obtained from the United States, Italy and Spain.

Per the original data handling: Amplifying reference gene primers gave estimates of nucleated cell counts. Produced via immunoSEQ multiplex PCR; TCRdb's table is partial and in-frame only. V and J calls and clone size are as listed in that table; D and trimming were resolved from the DNA. This repertoire shows around 130,000 clones, roughly four fifths found once; its top ten account for less than 5%. The CDR3 loop spans 16 amino acids. CDR1 and CDR2 from the germline V gene are SQVTM and ANQGSEA. V was clipped by 1 base and J by 6 bases; unmatched bases: 11. The sequenced sample consisted of peripheral blood. The clonotype originates from a woman older than 75 with acute or convalescent COVID-19. The chain employs TRBV29-1 and TRBJ2-3; TRBD1 matches at 9 bases. CDR3 sequence reads: CSVEGGQGRYQDTQYF. The CDR3 coding sequence is TGCAGCGTTGAAGGGGGACAGGGTCGATATCAGGATACGCAGTATTTT.